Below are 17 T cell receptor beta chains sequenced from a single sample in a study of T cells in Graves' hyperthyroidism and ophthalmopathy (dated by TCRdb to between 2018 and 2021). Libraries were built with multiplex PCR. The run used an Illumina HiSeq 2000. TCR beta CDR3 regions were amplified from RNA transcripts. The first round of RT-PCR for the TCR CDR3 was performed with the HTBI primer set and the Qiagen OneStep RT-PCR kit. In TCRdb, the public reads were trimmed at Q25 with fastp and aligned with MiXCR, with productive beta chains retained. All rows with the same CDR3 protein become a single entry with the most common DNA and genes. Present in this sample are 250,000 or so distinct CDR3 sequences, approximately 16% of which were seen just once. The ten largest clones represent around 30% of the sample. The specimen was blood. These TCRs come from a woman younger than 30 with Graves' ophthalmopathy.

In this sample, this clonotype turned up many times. In DNA form, the CDR3 reads TGTGCCAGCAGCCAACCGACAGGGGGGTACACTGAAGCTTTCTTT. This encodes CASSQPTGGYTEAFF. V and J are TRBV4-2 and TRBJ1-1; 9 nucleotides line up with TRBD1. Germline V gene sequence: CDR1 LGHNA, CDR2 YNFKEQ. The CDR3 runs 15 residues. With 2 bases clipped from V and 3 bases from J, the junction kept 4 bases outside the gene matches.

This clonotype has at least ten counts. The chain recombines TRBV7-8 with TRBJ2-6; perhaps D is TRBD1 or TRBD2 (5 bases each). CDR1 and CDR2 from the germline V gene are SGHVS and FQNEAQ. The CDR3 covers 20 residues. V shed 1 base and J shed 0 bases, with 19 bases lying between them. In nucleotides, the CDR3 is TGTGCCAGCAGCTTAGAAGGATGGGACGGACGCTTCTCTGGGGCCAACGTCCTGACTTTC. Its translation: CASSLEGWDGRFSGANVLTF.

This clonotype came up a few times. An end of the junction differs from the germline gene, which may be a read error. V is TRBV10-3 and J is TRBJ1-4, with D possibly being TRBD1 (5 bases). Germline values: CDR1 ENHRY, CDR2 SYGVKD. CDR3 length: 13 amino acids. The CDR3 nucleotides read TGCGCCATCGGAGGGACGGCTAATGAAAAACTGTTTTTT. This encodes CAIGGTANEKLFF.

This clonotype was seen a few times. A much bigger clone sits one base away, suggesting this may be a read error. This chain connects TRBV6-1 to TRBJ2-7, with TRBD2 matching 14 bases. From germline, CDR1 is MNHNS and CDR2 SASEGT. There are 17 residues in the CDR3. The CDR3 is CTSSVRTSGGYLGEQYF. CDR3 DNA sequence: TGTACCAGCAGTGTTAGGACTAGCGGGGGGTACTTGGGTGAGCAGTACTTC.

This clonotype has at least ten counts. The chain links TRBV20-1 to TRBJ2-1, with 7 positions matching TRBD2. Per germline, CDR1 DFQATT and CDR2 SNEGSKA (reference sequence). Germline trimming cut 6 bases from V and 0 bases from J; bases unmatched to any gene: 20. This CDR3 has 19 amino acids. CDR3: CSAQNWEGAGGSSYNEQFF. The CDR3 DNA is TGCAGTGCCCAAAACTGGGAAGGGGCCGGCGGGAGCTCCTACAATGAGCAGTTCTTC.

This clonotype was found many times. CDR3 protein: CSVPGQRTSYEQYF. The CDR3 nucleotides read TGCAGCGTTCCGGGACAGCGAACCTCCTACGAGCAGTACTTC. The V gene is TRBV29-1, the J gene TRBJ2-7; 7 bases align to TRBD1. The length of the CDR3 is 14 residues. The germline CDR1 and CDR2 sequences are SQVTM and ANQGSEA. V shed 5 bases, J shed 0 bases, and the junction held 7 bases outside the gene matches.

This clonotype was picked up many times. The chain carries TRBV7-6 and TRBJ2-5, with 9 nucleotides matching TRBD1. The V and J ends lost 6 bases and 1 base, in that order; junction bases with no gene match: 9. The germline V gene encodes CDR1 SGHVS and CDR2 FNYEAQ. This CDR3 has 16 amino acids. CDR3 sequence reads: CASSPRTGASQETQYF. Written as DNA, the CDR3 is TGTGCCAGCAGTCCGAGGACAGGGGCGAGCCAAGAGACCCAGTACTTC.

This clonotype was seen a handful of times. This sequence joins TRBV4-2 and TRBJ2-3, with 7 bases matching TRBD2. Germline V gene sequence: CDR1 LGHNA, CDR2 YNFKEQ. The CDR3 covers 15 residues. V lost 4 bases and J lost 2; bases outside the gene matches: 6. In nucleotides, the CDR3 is TGTGCCAGCAGCCGGGGCGGGGGTACCACAGATACGCAGTATTTT. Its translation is CASSRGGGTTDTQYF.

DNA of the CDR3: TGTGCCAGCAGCTTGGCAGTTGGGGGCGACTACGAGCAGTTCTTC. Amino acid sequence: CASSLAVGGDYEQFF. The chain couples TRBV6-2 or TRBV6-3 to TRBJ2-1, with D maybe TRBD1 (6 bases). Trimming pared 6 bases from V and 10 bases from J, leaving 22 bases between. This CDR3 spans 15 amino acids. Looked up from germline, CDR1 is MNHEY and CDR2 is SVGEGT.

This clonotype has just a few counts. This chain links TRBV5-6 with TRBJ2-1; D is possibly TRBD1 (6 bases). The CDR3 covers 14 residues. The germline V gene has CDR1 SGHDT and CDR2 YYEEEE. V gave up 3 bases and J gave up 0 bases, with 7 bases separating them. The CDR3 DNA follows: TGTGCCAGCAGCTCAGGGGTCTCCTACAATGAGCAGTTCTTC. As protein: CASSSGVSYNEQFF.

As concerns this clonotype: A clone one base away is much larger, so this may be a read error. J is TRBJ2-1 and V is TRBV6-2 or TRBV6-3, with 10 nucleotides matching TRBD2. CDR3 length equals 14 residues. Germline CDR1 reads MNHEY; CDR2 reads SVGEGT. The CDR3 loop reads CASRQSGGGVERFF. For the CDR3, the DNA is TGTGCCAGCAGGCAAAGCGGGGGGGGGGTTGAGCGGTTCTTC.

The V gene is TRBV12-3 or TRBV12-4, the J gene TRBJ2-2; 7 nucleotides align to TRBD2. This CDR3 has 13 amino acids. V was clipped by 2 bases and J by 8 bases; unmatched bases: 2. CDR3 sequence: CASSLWGGGELFF. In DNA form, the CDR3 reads TGTGCCAGCAGTTTATGGGGAGGGGGGGAGCTGTTTTTT.

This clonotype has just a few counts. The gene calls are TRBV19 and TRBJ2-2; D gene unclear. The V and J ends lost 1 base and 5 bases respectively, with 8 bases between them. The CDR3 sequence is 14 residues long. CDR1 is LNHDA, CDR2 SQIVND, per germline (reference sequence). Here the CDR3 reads CASSIAGLTGELFF. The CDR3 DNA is TGTGCCAGTAGTATAGCCGGGCTTACCGGGGAGCTGTTTTTT.

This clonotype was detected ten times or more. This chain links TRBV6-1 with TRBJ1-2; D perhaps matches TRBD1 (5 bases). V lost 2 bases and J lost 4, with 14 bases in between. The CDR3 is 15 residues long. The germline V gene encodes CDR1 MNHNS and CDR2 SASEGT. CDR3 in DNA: TGTGCCAGCAGTGAATATAAAACAGGCCCCTATGGCTACACCTTC. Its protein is CASSEYKTGPYGYTF.

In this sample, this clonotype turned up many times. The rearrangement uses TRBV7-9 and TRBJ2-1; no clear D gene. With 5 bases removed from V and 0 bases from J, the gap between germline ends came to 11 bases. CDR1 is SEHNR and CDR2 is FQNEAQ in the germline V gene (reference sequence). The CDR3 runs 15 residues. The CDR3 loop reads CASSASVSSYNEQFF. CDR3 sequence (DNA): TGTGCCAGCAGCGCGAGCGTAAGCTCCTACAATGAGCAGTTCTTC.

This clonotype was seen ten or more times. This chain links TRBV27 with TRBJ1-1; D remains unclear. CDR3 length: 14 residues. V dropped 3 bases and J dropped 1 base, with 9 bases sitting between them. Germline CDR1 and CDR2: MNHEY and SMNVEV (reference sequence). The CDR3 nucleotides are TGTGCCAGCAGTTTTTACAGTAAGAACACTGAAGCTTTCTTT. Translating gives CASSFYSKNTEAFF.

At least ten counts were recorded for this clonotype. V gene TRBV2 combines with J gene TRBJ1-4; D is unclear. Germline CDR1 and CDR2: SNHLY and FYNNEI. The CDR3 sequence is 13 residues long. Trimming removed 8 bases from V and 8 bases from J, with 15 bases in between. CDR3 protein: CASVGLKVEKLFF. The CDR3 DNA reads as TGTGCCAGCGTTGGGCTTAAGGTCGAAAAACTGTTTTTT.